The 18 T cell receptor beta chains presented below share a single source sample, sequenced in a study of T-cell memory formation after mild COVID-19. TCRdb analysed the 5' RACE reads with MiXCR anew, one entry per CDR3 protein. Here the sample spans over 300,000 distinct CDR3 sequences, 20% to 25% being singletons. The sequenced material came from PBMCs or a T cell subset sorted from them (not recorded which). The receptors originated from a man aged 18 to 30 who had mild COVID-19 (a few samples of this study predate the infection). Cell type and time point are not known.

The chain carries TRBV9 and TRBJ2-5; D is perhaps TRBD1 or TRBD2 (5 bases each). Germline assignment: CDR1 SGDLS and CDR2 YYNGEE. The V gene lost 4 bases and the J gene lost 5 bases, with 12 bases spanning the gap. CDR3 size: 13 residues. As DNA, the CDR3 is TGTGCCAGCAGCACCGAGGGGCGGGAGACCCAGTACTTC. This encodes CASSTEGRETQYF.

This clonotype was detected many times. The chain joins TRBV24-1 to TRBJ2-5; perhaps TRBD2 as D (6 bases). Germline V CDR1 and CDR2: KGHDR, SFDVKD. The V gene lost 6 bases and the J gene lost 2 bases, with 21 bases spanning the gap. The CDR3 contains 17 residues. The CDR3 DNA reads TGTGCCACCAGTTACAGTGCAGCCGGGACTCGACAAGAGACCCAGTACTTC. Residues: CATSYSAAGTRQETQYF.

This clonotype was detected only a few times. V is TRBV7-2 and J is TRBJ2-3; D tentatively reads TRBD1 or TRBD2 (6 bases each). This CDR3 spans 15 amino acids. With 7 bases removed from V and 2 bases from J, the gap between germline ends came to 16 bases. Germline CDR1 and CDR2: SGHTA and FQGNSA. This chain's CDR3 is CASNHGGPSTDTQYF. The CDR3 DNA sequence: TGTGCCAGCAACCACGGGGGCCCGTCCACAGATACGCAGTATTTT. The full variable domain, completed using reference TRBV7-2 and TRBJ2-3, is GAGVSQSPSNKVTEKGKDVELRCDPISGHTALYWYRQSLGQGLEFLIYFQGNSAPDKSGLPSDRFSAERTGGSVSTLTIQRTQQEDSAVYLCASNHGGPSTDTQYFGPGTRLTVL.

CDR3 DNA: TGTGCCAGCAGCGGCCGACAGGGGAGAGTCGGGGAGCTGTTTTTT. Translation: CASSGRQGRVGELFF. This chain uses TRBV11-2 with TRBJ2-2; 8 positions agree with TRBD1. Germline lookup yields CDR1 SGHAT and CDR2 FQNNGV. V dropped 5 bases and J dropped 7; count of bases not matched to a gene: 9. The CDR3 sequence is 15 residues long.

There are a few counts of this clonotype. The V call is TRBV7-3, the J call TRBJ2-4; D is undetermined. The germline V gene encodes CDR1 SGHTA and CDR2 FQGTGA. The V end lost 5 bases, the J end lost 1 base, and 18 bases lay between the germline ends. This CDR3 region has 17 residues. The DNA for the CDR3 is TGTGCCAGCAGCCCGCTAGTGGCGCAATCGGCCAAAAACATTCAGTACTTC. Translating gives CASSPLVAQSAKNIQYF. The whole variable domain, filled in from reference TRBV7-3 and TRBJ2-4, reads GAGVSQTPSNKVTEKGKYVELRCDPISGHTALYWYRQSLGQGPEFLIYFQGTGAADDSGLPNDRFFAVRPEGSVSTLKIQRTERGDSAVYLCASSPLVAQSAKNIQYFGAGTRLSVL.

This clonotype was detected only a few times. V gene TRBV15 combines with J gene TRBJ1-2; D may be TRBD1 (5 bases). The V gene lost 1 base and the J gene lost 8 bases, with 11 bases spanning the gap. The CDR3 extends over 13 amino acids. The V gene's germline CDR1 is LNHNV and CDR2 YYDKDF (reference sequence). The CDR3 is CATSRGQGEGYTF. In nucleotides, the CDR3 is TGTGCCACCAGCAGAGGCCAGGGTGAAGGCTACACCTTC. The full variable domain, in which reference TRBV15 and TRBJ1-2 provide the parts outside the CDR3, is DAMVIQNPRYQVTQFGKPVTLSCSQTLNHNVMYWYQQKSSQAPKLLFHYYDKDFNNEADTPDNFQSRRPNTSFCFLDIRSPGLGDTAMYLCATSRGQGEGYTFGSGTRLTVV.

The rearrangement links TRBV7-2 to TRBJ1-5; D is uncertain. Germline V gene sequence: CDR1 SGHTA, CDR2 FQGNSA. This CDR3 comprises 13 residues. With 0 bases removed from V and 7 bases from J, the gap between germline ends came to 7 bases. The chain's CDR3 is CASSLAWKQPQHF. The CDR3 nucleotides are TGTGCCAGCAGCTTAGCGTGGAAACAGCCCCAGCATTTT.

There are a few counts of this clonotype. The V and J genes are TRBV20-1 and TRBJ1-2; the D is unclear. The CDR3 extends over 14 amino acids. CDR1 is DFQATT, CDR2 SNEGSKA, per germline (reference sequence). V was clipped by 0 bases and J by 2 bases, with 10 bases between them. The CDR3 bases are TGCAGTGCTAGAGATCGGCCGGCGAACTATGGCTACACCTTC. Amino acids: CSARDRPANYGYTF.

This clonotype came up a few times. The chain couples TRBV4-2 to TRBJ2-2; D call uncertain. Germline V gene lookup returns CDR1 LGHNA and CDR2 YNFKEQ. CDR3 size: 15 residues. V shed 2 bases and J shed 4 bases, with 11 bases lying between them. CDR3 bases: TGTGCCAGCAGCCAAACCTACCCAGGCACCGGGGAGCTGTTTTTT. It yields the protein CASSQTYPGTGELFF.

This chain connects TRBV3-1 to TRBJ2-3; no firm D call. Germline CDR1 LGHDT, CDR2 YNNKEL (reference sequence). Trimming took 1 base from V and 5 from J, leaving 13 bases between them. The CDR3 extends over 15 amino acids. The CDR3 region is CASSQVLPQGDTQYF. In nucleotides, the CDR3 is TGTGCCAGCAGCCAAGTACTGCCGCAAGGAGATACGCAGTATTTT.

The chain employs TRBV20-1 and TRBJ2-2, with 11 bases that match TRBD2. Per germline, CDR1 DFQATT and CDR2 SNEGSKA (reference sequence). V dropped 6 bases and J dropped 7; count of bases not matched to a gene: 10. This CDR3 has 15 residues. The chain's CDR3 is CSARSGGASGGELFF. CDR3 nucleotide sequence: TGCAGTGCCCGTAGCGGGGGGGCTTCGGGCGGGGAGCTGTTTTTT.

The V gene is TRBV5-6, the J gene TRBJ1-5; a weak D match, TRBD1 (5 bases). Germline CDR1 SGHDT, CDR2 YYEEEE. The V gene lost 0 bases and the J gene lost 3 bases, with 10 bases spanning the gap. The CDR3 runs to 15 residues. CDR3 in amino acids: CASSLGVGPNQPQHF. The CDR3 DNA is TGTGCCAGCAGCTTGGGTGTGGGACCCAATCAGCCCCAGCATTTT.

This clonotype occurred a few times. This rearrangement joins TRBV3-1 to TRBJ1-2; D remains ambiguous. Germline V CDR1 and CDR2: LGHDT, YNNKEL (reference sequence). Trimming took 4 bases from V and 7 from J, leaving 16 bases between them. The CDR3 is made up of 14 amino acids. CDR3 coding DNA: TGTGCCAGCAGCCCTTCGGTCGTAAGCGCTGGCTACACCTTC. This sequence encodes CASSPSVVSAGYTF.

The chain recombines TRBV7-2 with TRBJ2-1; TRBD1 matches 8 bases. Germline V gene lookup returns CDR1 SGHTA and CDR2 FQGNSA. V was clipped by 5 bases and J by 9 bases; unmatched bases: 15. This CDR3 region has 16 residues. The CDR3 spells CASSPFRQGRQGEQFF. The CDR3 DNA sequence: TGTGCCAGCAGCCCCTTTCGACAGGGGAGGCAGGGTGAGCAGTTCTTC.

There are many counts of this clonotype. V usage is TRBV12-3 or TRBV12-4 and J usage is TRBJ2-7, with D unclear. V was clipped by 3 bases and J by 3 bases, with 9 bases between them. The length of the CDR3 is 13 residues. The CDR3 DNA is TGTGCCAGCAGTTTCGGAGTTGGCTACGAGCAGTACGTC. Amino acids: CASSFGVGYEQYV.

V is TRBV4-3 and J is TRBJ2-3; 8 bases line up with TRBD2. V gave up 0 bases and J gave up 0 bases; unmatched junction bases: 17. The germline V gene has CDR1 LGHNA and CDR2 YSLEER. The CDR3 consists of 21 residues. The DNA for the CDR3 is TGCGCCAGCAGCCAAGAGAGGGGGACCCCGGGACTAGTTGGGAGCACAGATACGCAGTATTTT. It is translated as CASSQERGTPGLVGSTDTQYF.

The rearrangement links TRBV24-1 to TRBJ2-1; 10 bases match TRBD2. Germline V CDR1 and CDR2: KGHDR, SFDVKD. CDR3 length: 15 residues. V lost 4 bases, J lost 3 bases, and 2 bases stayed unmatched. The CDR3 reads CATSEPSGGYNEQFF. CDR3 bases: TGTGCCACCAGTGAGCCTAGCGGGGGCTACAATGAGCAGTTCTTC.

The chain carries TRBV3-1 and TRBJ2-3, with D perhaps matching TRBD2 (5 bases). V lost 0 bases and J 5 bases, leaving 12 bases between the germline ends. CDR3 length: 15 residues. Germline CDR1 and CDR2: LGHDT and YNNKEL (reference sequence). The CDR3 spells CASSQDFGLQDTQYF. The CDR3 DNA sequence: TGTGCCAGCAGCCAAGATTTTGGACTTCAAGATACGCAGTATTTT.